The source of this T cell receptor beta chain is a study of cytomegalovirus exposure and HLA in healthy donors. Study as a whole: Both the roughly 120 validation repertoires and the approximately 640 first-cohort repertoires used the same platform, as reported by a later analysis.

General study results and limits: Reported results showed that the classifier diagnosed cytomegalovirus status with high specificity and sensitivity.

For this clone: Antigen specificity is unknown.

Germline lookup yields CDR1 MNHNS and CDR2 SASEGT. V lost 2 bases and J lost 3; bases outside the gene matches: 10. CDR3 length: 16 residues. Assay: immunoSEQ multiplex PCR; the TCRdb copy retains only in-frame clones and omits some. The sample records 250,000 to 350,000 clones, roughly 88% being singletons. V usage is TRBV6-1 and J usage is TRBJ2-7, with 7 bases lining up with TRBD1. Sequenced input: PBMCs. This sequence was found in a man aged 25-45 years in good health and CMV-seronegative. Here the CDR3 DNA reads TGTGCCAGCAGTGAATGGGCCGGGACAGTGTACTACGAGCAGTACTTC. Amino acid sequence: CASSEWAGTVYYEQYF.